This record concerns one T cell receptor (beta chain) sequence. Generated by immunoSEQ multiplex PCR, the TCRdb table keeps only in-frame clones and is missing some. The sample has around 150,000 clones; around 93% are singletons. This specimen belongs to a study of blood T cell repertoires in COVID-19. The germline CDR1 and CDR2 sequences are GTSNPN and SVGIG (reference sequence). The length of the CDR3 is 16 residues. With V trimmed by 2 bases and J by 10 bases, 12 bases remained unmatched. The chain employs TRBV30 and TRBJ1-6, with 9 positions matching TRBD1. The source of this sequence is a woman in her 50s with acute or convalescent COVID-19. The material sequenced was peripheral blood. The CDR3 DNA is TGTGCCTGGAGTAAGCCTTGGGACAGGGTGCGATCACCCCTCCACTTT. As protein: CAWSKPWDRVRSPLHF.